The clone carrying this T cell receptor beta chain has a count of ten or more. The antigen remains undetermined. Trimming took off 8 bases at V and 0 bases at J, with 11 bases between the two ends. The CDR3 spans 13 residues. Germline CDR1 is DFQATT and CDR2 is SNEGSKA (reference sequence). This sample stems from a study of T cells in Graves' hyperthyroidism and ophthalmopathy. Study findings and constraints: Within blood appeared most thyroid clonotypes that had expanded above 0.001. Model-based prediction identified ophthalmopathy a median 6.5 months prior to its onset.

Uncontrolled infection, other autoimmune disease, pregnancy or lactation led to exclusion. About 10 ml of fresh peripheral blood supplied the PBMCs. Amplification yielded TCR beta CDR3 regions, with RNA transcripts as the source. The HTBI primer set drove a first-round RT-PCR of the TCR CDR3. TCRdb passed the multiplex PCR reads through MiXCR, listing each CDR3 protein once. The table has about 360,000 distinct CDR3 sequences, approximately 14% seen once. Sequenced input: blood. The receptor comes from a woman aged 18 to 35 with Graves' hyperthyroidism that later progressed to Graves' ophthalmopathy. The V and J genes are TRBV20-1 and TRBJ2-1; D unresolved. The CDR3, as DNA: TGCAGTATCGGCCTTAGCTCCTACAATGAGCAGTTCTTC. Translated, it gives CSIGLSSYNEQFF.